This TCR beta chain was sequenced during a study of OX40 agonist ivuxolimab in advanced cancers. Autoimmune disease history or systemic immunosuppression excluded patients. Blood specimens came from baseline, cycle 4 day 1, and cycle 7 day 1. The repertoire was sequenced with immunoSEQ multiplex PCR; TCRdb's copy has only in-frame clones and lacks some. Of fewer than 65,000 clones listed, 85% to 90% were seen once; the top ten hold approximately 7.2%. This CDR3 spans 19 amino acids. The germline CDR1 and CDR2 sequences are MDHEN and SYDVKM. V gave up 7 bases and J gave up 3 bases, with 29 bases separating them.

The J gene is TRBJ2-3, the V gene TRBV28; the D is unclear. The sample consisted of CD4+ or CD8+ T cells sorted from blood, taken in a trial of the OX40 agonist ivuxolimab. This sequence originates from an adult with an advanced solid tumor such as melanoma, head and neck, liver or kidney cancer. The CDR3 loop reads CASISSMGFRVRSTDTQYF. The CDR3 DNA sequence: TGTGCCAGCATTTCCTCAATGGGATTTCGGGTCAGATCGACAGATACGCAGTATTTT.